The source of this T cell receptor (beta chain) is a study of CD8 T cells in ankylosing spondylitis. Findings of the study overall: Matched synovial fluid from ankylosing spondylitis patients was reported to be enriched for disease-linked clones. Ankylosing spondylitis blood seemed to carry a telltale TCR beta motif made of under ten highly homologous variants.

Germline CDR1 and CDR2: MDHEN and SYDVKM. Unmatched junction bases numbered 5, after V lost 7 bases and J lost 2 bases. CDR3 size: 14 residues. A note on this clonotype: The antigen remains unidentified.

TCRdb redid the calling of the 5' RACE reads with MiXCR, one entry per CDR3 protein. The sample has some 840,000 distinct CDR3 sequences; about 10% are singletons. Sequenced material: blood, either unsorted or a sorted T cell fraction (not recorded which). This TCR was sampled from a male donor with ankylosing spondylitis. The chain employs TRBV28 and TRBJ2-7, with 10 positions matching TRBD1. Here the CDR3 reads CASISGQGTYEQYF. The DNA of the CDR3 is TGTGCCAGCATTTCGGGACAGGGGACCTACGAGCAGTACTTC.